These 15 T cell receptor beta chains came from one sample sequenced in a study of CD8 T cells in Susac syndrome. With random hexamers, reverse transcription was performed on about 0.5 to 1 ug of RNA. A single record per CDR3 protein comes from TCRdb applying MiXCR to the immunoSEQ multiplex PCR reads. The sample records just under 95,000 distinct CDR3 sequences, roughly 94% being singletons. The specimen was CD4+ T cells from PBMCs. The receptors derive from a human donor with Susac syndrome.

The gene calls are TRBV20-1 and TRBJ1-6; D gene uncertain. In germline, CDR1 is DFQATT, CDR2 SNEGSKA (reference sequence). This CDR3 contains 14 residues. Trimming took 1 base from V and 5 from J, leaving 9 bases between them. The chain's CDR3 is CSARGLVDNSPLHF. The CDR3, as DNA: TGCAGTGCTAGAGGGCTAGTGGATAATTCACCCCTCCACTTT.

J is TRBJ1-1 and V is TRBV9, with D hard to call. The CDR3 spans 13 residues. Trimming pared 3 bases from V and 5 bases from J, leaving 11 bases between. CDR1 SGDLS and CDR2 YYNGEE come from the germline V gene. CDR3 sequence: CASSATVGTEAFF. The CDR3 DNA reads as TGTGCCAGCAGCGCCACGGTAGGGACTGAAGCTTTCTTT.

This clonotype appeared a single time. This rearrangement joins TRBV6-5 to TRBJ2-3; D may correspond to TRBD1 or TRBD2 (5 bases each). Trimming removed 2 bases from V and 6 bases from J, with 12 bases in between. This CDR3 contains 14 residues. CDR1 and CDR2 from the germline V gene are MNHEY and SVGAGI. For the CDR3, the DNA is TGTGCCAGCAGTTACCGATCTGGGGGTGATACGCAGTATTTT. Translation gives CASSYRSGGDTQYF.

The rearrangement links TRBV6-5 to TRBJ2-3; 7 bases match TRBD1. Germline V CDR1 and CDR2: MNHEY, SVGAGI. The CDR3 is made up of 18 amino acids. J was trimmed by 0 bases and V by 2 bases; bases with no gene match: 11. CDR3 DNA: TGTGCCAGCAGTTACCCAGACAGGGATTTACCTAGCACAGATACGCAGTATTTT. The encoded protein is CASSYPDRDLPSTDTQYF.

CDR3 sequence: CSASGGRTDTQYF. CDR3 DNA sequence: TGCAGTGCGAGCGGGGGTCGGACAGATACGCAGTATTTT. The rearrangement uses TRBV20-1 and TRBJ2-3, with 8 positions matching TRBD2. The germline CDR1 and CDR2 sequences are DFQATT and SNEGSKA (reference sequence). The CDR3 length is 13 residues. Losses at the gene ends were 6 bases for V and 3 bases for J; bases not matched to a gene: 5.

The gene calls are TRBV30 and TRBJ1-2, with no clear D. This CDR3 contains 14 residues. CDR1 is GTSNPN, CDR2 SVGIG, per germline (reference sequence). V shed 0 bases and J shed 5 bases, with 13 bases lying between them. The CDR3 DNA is TGTGCCTGGAGTGTAAGCCTCGGGATTTATGGCTACACCTTC. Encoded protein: CAWSVSLGIYGYTF. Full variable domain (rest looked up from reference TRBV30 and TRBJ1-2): SQTIHQWPATLVQPVGSPLSLECTVEGTSNPNLYWYRQAAGRGLQLLFYSVGIGQISSEVPQNLSASRPQDRQFILSSKKLLLSDSGFYLCAWSVSLGIYGYTFGSGTRLTVV.

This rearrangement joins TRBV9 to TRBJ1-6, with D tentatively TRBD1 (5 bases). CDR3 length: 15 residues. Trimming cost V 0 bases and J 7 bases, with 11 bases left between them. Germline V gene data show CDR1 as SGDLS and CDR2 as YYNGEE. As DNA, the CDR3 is TGTGCCAGCAGCGTAGATGACAGCTGGAATTCACCCCTCCACTTT. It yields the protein CASSVDDSWNSPLHF.

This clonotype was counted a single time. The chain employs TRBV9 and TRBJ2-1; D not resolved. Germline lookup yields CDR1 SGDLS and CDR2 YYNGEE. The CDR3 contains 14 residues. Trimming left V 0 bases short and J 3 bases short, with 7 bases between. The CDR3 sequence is CASSVDQRYNEQFF. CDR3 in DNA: TGTGCCAGCAGCGTAGATCAGCGCTACAATGAGCAGTTCTTC. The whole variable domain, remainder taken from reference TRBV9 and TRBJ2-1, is DSGVTQTPKHLITATGQRVTLRCSPRSGDLSVYWYQQSLDQGLQFLIQYYNGEERAKGNILERFSAQQFPDLHSELNLSSLELGDSALYFCASSVDQRYNEQFFGPGTRLTVL.

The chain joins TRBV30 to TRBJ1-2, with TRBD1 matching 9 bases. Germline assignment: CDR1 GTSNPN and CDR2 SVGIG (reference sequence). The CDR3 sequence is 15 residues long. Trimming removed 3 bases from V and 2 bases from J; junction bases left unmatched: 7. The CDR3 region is CAWSLDRGYNYGYTF. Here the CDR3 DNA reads TGTGCCTGGAGCCTAGACAGGGGGTACAACTATGGCTACACCTTC.

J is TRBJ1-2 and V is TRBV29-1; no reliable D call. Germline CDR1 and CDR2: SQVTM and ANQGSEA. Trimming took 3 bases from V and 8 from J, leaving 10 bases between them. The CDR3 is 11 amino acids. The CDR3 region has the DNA TGCAGCGTTGAGCTAGGGAGCGGCTACACCTTC. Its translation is CSVELGSGYTF.

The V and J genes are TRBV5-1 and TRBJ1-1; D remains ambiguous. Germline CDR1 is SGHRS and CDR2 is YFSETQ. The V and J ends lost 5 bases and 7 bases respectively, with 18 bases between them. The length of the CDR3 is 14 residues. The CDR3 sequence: CASRIQGMMGEAFF. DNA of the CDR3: TGCGCCAGCAGGATCCAAGGAATGATGGGTGAAGCTTTCTTT.

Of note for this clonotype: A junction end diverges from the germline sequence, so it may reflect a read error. In DNA, the CDR3 is TGTGCCAGCAGTGACTCCGGGGAGGGAATATCACCCCTCCACTTT. This gives the protein CASSDSGEGISPLHF. The chain links TRBV6-5 to TRBJ1-6; no firm D call. The germline gives CDR1 MNHEY, CDR2 SVGAGI. This CDR3 has 15 residues.

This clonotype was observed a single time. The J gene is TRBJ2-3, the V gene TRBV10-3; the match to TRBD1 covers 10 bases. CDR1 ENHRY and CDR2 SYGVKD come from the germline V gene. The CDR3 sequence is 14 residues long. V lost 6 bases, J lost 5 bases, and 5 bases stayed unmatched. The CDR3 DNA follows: TGTGCCATCAGGGGGGACAGGGGAGTAGATACGCAGTATTTT. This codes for CAIRGDRGVDTQYF.

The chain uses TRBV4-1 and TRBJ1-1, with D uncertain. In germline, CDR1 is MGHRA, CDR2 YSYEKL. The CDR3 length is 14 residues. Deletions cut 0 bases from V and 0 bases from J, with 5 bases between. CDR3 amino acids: CASSQEVLNTEAFF. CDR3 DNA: TGCGCCAGCAGCCAAGAAGTACTGAACACTGAAGCTTTCTTT.

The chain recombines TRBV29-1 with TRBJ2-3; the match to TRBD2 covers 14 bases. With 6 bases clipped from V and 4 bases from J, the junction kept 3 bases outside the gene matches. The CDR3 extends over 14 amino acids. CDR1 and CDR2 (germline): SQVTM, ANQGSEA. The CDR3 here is CSVRTSGGPDTQYF. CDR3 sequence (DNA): TGCAGCGTCCGGACTAGCGGGGGGCCAGATACGCAGTATTTT.